A selection of T cell receptor beta chains follows, all from one sample in a study of persistence of HIV-infected CD4 T cells. Their specific antigens are unknown. TCRdb keeps only in-frame clones here, not all; method: immunoSEQ multiplex PCR. The data contain about 64,000 clones, 70% to 75% of them singletons. Here the sequenced sample was CD4+ T cells sorted from PBMCs after approximately 19-hour stimulation, taken from a patient who received antiretroviral therapy. All receptors derive from an adult man with HIV who was CMV-seropositive. Both conserved end residues are trimmed from each CDR3. The order of the fields is J gene, V gene, CDR3 protein.

>TRBJ1-3|TRBV2
ASSEGGVSVRTIY
>TRBJ1-1|TRBV5-1
ASSLTVGNTEAF
>TRBJ1-1|TRBV19
ASIREGYTEAF
>TRBJ1-1|TRBV3-1/TRBV3-2
ASSQADSGSEAF
>TRBJ2-1|TRBV24-1
ATSSASLYNEQF
>TRBJ2-4|TRBV3-1/TRBV3-2
ASSLEGGNIQY
>TRBJ1-1|TRBV3-1/TRBV3-2
ASSQWNTEAF
>TRBJ1-2|TRBV4-1
ASSQDSTPRRVGYT
>TRBJ1-5|TRBV3-1/TRBV3-2
ASTSIQGEPQH
>TRBJ1-1|TRBV13
ASSPEGVWTEAF
>TRBJ2-1|TRBV24-1
ATSDLGRGRKDEQF
>TRBJ2-3|TRBV27
ASNGLAAYTDTQY
>TRBJ2-1|TRBV18
ASSPPRSFSYNEQF
>TRBJ1-5|TRBV6-1
ASSEALGRAGQPQH
>TRBJ2-7|TRBV5-1
ASSLGGQVHEQY
>TRBJ1-5|TRBV5-1
ASSPGSNQPQH
>TRBJ2-7|TRBV6-2/TRBV6-3
ASSYQGGYEQY
>TRBJ2-1|TRBV5-1
ASSPGVADNEQF
>TRBJ1-5|TRBV19
ASSTGTGYSNQPQH
>TRBJ1-1|TRBV12-3/TRBV12-4
ASRPRGAAF
>TRBJ1-1|TRBV12-3/TRBV12-4
ASRERSEAF
>TRBJ2-4|TRBV6-2/TRBV6-3
ASSLEVGKNIQY
>TRBJ2-7|TRBV4-1
ASSRTQSYEQY
>TRBJ1-1|TRBV27
ASSPLPVNTEAF
>TRBJ1-2|TRBV25-1
ASSEQGDGYT
>TRBJ2-2|TRBV7-3
ASSLRHDLFTGELF